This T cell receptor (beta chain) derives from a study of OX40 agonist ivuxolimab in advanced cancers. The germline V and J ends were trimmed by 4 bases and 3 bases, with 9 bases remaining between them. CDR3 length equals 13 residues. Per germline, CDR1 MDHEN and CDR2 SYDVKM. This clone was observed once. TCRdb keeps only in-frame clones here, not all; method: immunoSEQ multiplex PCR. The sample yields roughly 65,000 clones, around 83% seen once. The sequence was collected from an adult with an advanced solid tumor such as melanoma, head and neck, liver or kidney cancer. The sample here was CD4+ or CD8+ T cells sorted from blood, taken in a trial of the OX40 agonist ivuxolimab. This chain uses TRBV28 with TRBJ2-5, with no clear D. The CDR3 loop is CASSSSREETQYF. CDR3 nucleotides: TGTGCCAGCAGTTCCTCCAGAGAAGAGACCCAGTACTTC.